The 15 T cell receptor beta chains presented below share a single source sample, sequenced in a study of sequential checkpoint blockade in melanoma. Clones were read by immunoSEQ multiplex PCR, and TCRdb kept only the in-frame ones, dropping some. This table has 200 to 250 clones, about a fifth appearing once. Treatment in this sample: randomized to nivolumab then ipilimumab (arm A) or the reverse (arm B). This sample comprised tumor tissue (inferred from file names), obtained from a patient given nivolumab and ipilimumab in sequence. These receptors were taken from a human donor with melanoma.

This clone has more than one count but fewer than ten. The junction differs from germline at one of its ends, possibly a read error. This chain joins TRBV11-3 and TRBJ1-6; no firm D call. The CDR3 totals 15 residues. Germline V gene data show CDR1 as SGHNT and CDR2 as YENEEA. The CDR3 sequence is CASSLDHRYYSPLHF. The CDR3 DNA is TGTGCCAGCAGCTTGGATCACCGCTATTATTCACCCCTCCACTTT.

This rearrangement joins TRBV29-1 to TRBJ1-5; 12 nucleotides line up with TRBD1. The CDR3 sequence is 19 residues long. J lost 7 bases, V lost 0 bases, and 16 bases had no gene match. Germline V gene data show CDR1 as SQVTM and CDR2 as ANQGSEA. The CDR3 nucleotides are TGCAGCGTTGAAGATCAAGAGGGGGACAGGGGGCTTAGGGAGCAGCCCCAGCATTTT. Amino acids: CSVEDQEGDRGLREQPQHF.

The DNA of the CDR3 is TGCGCCAGCAGTAGTCCTGCACAAAGTCGGGCCAACGTCCTGACTTTC. Residues: CASSSPAQSRANVLTF. V gene TRBV10-2 combines with J gene TRBJ2-6; D is unresolved. The CDR3 sequence is 16 residues long. V gave up 5 bases and J gave up 5 bases, with 16 bases separating them. The germline V gene encodes CDR1 WSHSY and CDR2 SAAADI.

This clone is termed large. V is TRBV9 and J is TRBJ1-2; D perhaps matches TRBD1 (6 bases). The V gene's germline CDR1 is SGDLS and CDR2 YYNGEE. Trimming took off 2 bases at V and 4 bases at J, with 15 bases between the two ends. This CDR3 comprises 15 residues. The CDR3 bases are TGTGCCAGCAGCGTCCGGGACACCAACATCTATGGCTACACCTTC. Its translation: CASSVRDTNIYGYTF.

This clone was observed a handful of times. J is TRBJ2-3 and V is TRBV11-3, with D maybe TRBD2 (6 bases). V dropped 1 base and J dropped 1 base, with 12 bases sitting between them. The CDR3 has 16 residues. Germline lookup yields CDR1 SGHNT and CDR2 YENEEA. CDR3 bases: TGTGCCAGCAGCTTAGTAGGACCTAGCGGCACAGATACGCAGTATTTT. Its protein is CASSLVGPSGTDTQYF.

The chain has TRBV29-1 and TRBJ2-1; TRBD2 matches at 7 bases. Germline V lookup: CDR1 SQVTM, CDR2 ANQGSEA. V was pared by 2 bases and J by 3 bases, with 4 bases of the junction left unmatched. This CDR3 is 14 amino acids long. In DNA form, the CDR3 reads TGCAGCGTTGAACATGGGAGGGGCTACAATGAGCAGTTCTTC. Its translation: CSVEHGRGYNEQFF.

J is TRBJ2-1 and V is TRBV9; D uncertain. V was clipped by 0 bases and J by 8 bases, with 12 bases between them. This CDR3 is built from 14 residues. Germline CDR1 SGDLS, CDR2 YYNGEE. DNA for the CDR3: TGTGCCAGCAGCGTAGGGCAGCCCGGAGATGAGCAGTTCTTC. Its translation is CASSVGQPGDEQFF.

This clone came up a few times. J is TRBJ2-1 and V is TRBV7-6; possible D gene TRBD1, 5 bases. The CDR3 is 15 amino acids. CDR1 is SGHVS, CDR2 FNYEAQ, per germline. V lost 2 bases and J lost 4, with 12 bases in between. The CDR3 sequence is CASSLRRYRYNEQFF. The CDR3 DNA is TGTGCCAGCAGCTTACGCAGGTACAGGTACAATGAGCAGTTCTTC. The full variable domain, with the rest looked up from reference TRBV7-6 and TRBJ2-1, is GAGVSQSPRYKVTKRGQDVALRCDPISGHVSLYWYRQALGQGPEFLTYFNYEAQQDKSGLPNDRFSAERPEGSISTLTIQRTEQRDSAMYRCASSLRRYRYNEQFFGPGTRLTVL.

This clone has only a few counts. The V gene is TRBV6-8, the J gene TRBJ2-7; 14 nucleotides match TRBD2. J lost 0 bases, V lost 6 bases, and 7 bases had no gene match. Germline loops: CDR1 MNHGY, CDR2 SAAAGT. The CDR3 has 17 amino acids. CDR3 region: CASSKGLAGGASYEQYF. As DNA, the CDR3 is TGTGCCAGCAGCAAAGGACTAGCGGGAGGAGCCTCCTACGAGCAGTACTTC.

V gene TRBV9 combines with J gene TRBJ2-7, with 9 bases aligning to TRBD2. Germline-derived CDR1 and CDR2 are SGDLS and YYNGEE. This CDR3 is 16 amino acids long. V lost 4 bases to trimming and J lost 0 bases; unmatched junction nucleotides: 8. In DNA form, the CDR3 reads TGTGCCAGCAGCCCCAGACTAGCGGCCGGCTCCTACGAGCAGTACTTC. It encodes CASSPRLAAGSYEQYF.

This rearrangement joins TRBV11-3 to TRBJ2-7, with D tentatively TRBD2 (6 bases). The germline V and J ends were trimmed by 3 bases and 0 bases, with 9 bases remaining between them. Germline assignment: CDR1 SGHNT and CDR2 YENEEA. This CDR3 region has 14 residues. The CDR3 nucleotides read TGTGCCAGCAGCTTGCGGGGTGTCTCCTACGAGCAGTACTTC. It yields the protein CASSLRGVSYEQYF.

This clone is labeled as large. V gene TRBV6-8 combines with J gene TRBJ2-7, with TRBD1 identical over 7 bases. CDR1 MNHGY and CDR2 SAAAGT come from the germline V gene. This CDR3 comprises 16 residues. With V trimmed by 7 bases and J by 5 bases, 17 bases remained unmatched. The DNA for the CDR3 is TGTGCCAGCACTGAAAAGACAGGGCCTTACCGAAACGAGCAGTACTTC. The encoded protein is CASTEKTGPYRNEQYF.

This clone is classed as large. This sequence joins TRBV9 and TRBJ1-1; 9 nucleotides align to TRBD1. V was clipped by 1 base and J by 3 bases; unmatched bases: 1. This CDR3 spans 14 amino acids. The V gene's germline CDR1 is SGDLS and CDR2 YYNGEE. This CDR3 reads CASSVTGGYTEAFF. Written as DNA, the CDR3 is TGTGCCAGCAGCGTAACAGGGGGCTACACTGAAGCTTTCTTT. The full variable domain, in which reference TRBV9 and TRBJ1-1 provide the parts outside the CDR3, is DSGVTQTPKHLITATGQRVTLRCSPRSGDLSVYWYQQSLDQGLQFLIQYYNGEERAKGNILERFSAQQFPDLHSELNLSSLELGDSALYFCASSVTGGYTEAFFGQGTRLTVV.

This clone was seen a handful of times. The chain joins TRBV9 to TRBJ2-7; TRBD1 is a possible D gene (6 bases). Trimming removed 3 bases at V and 1 base at J, with 14 bases between. Germline lookup yields CDR1 SGDLS and CDR2 YYNGEE. The CDR3 loop spans 15 amino acids. CDR3 sequence reads: CASSAALGTSYEQYF. The CDR3 DNA reads TGTGCCAGCAGCGCCGCTTTAGGGACATCCTACGAGCAGTACTTC.

This clone was detected only a few times. The rearrangement links TRBV6-8 to TRBJ1-5; 7 bases agree with TRBD1. The germline gives CDR1 MNHGY, CDR2 SAAAGT. With V trimmed by 5 bases and J by 4 bases, 5 bases remained unmatched. The CDR3 loop spans 14 amino acids. The CDR3 coding sequence is TGTGCCAGCAGTACAGGGGATTTGAATCAGCCCCAGCATTTT. Translated, it gives CASSTGDLNQPQHF.